These 28 T cell receptor beta chains were sequenced from one sample in a study of esophageal squamous cell carcinoma under preoperative chemotherapy. TCRdb fed the PCR reads into MiXCR, producing one record per CDR3 protein. Among 1,200 or so distinct CDR3 sequences listed, roughly 29% were seen once. Noted time point: after preoperative PTX-NDP chemotherapy. Sample acquisition took place from a patient given preoperative chemotherapy. All receptors derive from a human donor with esophageal squamous cell carcinoma. The donor label of this sample is uncertain.

The CDR3 coding sequence is TGTGCCAGCAGTTTTACTCGGACTAGCGGGGGCTACGAGCAGTTCTTC. Its translation: CASSFTRTSGGYEQFF. The chain uses TRBV12-3 or TRBV12-4 and TRBJ2-1; 13 positions agree with TRBD2. V shed 3 bases and J 10 bases; nucleotides not matched to a gene: 9. This CDR3 has 16 residues.

The chain carries TRBV12-3 or TRBV12-4 and TRBJ2-1; 8 nucleotides align to TRBD2. This CDR3 contains 21 residues. V lost 4 bases to trimming and J lost 3 bases; unmatched junction nucleotides: 23. CDR3 protein: CASSWVPWSGRTSRCYNEQFF. CDR3 coding DNA: TGTGCCAGCAGTTGGGTCCCTTGGTCAGGACGGACTAGCCGTTGCTACAATGAGCAGTTCTTC.

The chain couples TRBV7-8 to TRBJ1-3; no clear D gene. Between the trimmed V and J ends, which lost 3 bases and 4 bases, there was a span of 1 base. There are 11 residues in the CDR3. The germline V gene encodes CDR1 SGHVS and CDR2 FQNEAQ. Here the CDR3 reads CASSLGNTIYF. In nucleotides, the CDR3 is TGTGCCAGCAGCTTGGGAAACACCATATATTTT.

J is TRBJ2-7 and V is TRBV10-3; D gene ambiguous. This CDR3 has 13 residues. Between the trimmed V and J ends, which lost 3 bases and 3 bases, there was a span of 9 bases. Looked up from germline, CDR1 is ENHRY and CDR2 is SYGVKD. The CDR3 nucleotides are TGTGCCATCAGTGACCCTTCACTCTACGAGCAGTACTTC. This encodes CAISDPSLYEQYF.

By sample fraction, this clonotype is large. The chain recombines TRBV27 with TRBJ2-3, with 8 bases matching TRBD2. J lost 7 bases, V lost 5 bases, and 23 bases had no gene match. Germline-derived CDR1 and CDR2 are MNHEY and SMNVEV (reference sequence). This CDR3 comprises 19 residues. The CDR3 protein is CASSHKPMGGSGRVNTQYF. In nucleotides, the CDR3 is TGTGCCAGCAGTCACAAGCCCATGGGGGGCAGCGGGAGAGTAAATACGCAGTATTTT.

Concerning this clonotype: The CDR3 does not end in the conserved phenylalanine or tryptophan, so this is likely a read error. The rearrangement links TRBV6-1 to TRBJ2-7; 8 bases are a match to TRBD2. CDR3 size: 13 residues. Germline V gives CDR1 MNHNS, CDR2 SASEGT. CDR3 sequence: CASSERETYGQYL. CDR3 nucleotides: TGTGCCAGCAGCGAGCGGGAGACCTACGGGCAGTACTTG.

By share of the sample, this clonotype is medium-sized. A read error may explain this, as a much larger clone is one base away. The J gene is TRBJ2-1, the V gene TRBV6-5; TRBD2 might be the D (5 bases). Gene TRBJ2-7 matches the end of the DNA better, so the J call may be wrong. The CDR3 is 16 amino acids. CDR1 and CDR2 from the germline V gene are MNHEY and SVGAGI. In DNA form, the CDR3 reads TGTGCCAGCGGGAGACGGGTACAGAGCTCCTACAATGAGCAGTACTTC. Translation gives CASGRRVQSSYNEQYF.

Regarding this clonotype: Lacking the conserved final phenylalanine or tryptophan, this CDR3 likely reflects a read error. The limits of the CDR3 on the DNA are not certain, so only TCRdb's listed CDR3 is given. V and J are TRBV27 and TRBJ2-1; the DNA was not used to check the table's D call, TRBD1. 15 amino acids form the CDR3, both terminal residues included. CDR1 and CDR2 from the germline V gene are MNHEY and SMNVEV (reference sequence). The chain's CDR3 is CASSSTGTGAGTEYL.

This chain connects TRBV6-5 to TRBJ2-1, with 9 bases lining up with TRBD2. CDR1 and CDR2 from the germline V gene are MNHEY and SVGAGI. The CDR3 covers 15 residues. J lost 6 bases, V lost 4 bases, and 7 bases had no gene match. For the CDR3, the DNA is TGTGCCAGCAGTTCAATAGCGGGAGAGGGCAATGAGCAGTTCTTC. Translated: CASSSIAGEGNEQFF.

In its sample, this clonotype ranks as medium-sized (0.01 to 0.1%). The J gene is TRBJ2-5, the V gene TRBV6-1; 10 bases fit TRBD1. The CDR3 loop spans 15 amino acids. Trimming at V came to 7 bases and at J to 5 bases, leaving 10 bases not matched to a gene. Germline loops: CDR1 MNHNS, CDR2 SASEGT. DNA of the CDR3: TGTGCCAGCACTCCCGGACAGGGGGTCAAGGAGACCCAGTACTTC. Translated: CASTPGQGVKETQYF.

To note about this clonotype: Mismatch with germline at one junction end may stem from a read error. This chain uses TRBV6-1 with TRBJ2-1, with 8 bases fitting TRBD2. Per germline, CDR1 MNHNS and CDR2 SASEGT. The CDR3 consists of 17 residues. CDR3 residues: CARSECPSGSKGNEQFF. As DNA, the CDR3 is TGTGCCAGGAGTGAATGTCCCAGCGGGAGCAAAGGAAATGAGCAGTTCTTC.

This clonotype is medium-sized by share. The chain carries TRBV6-5 and TRBJ2-3; D unclear. V lost 6 bases, J lost 6 bases, and 7 bases lay in between. The CDR3 extends over 11 amino acids. Germline V gene lookup returns CDR1 MNHEY and CDR2 SVGAGI. The CDR3 sequence: CASSTVDTQYF. The CDR3, as DNA: TGTGCCAGCAGCACCGTTGATACGCAGTATTTT.

Points on this clonotype: One end of the junction is discordant with germline, which a read error may explain. V usage is TRBV12-3 or TRBV12-4 and J usage is TRBJ2-3; D might be TRBD2 (7 bases). The CDR3 is 16 residues long. The CDR3 DNA sequence: TGTTCCAGCAGCTCCCCCTGGGGGGGGGCCACAGATACGCAGTATTTT. This gives the protein CSSSSPWGGATDTQYF.

This clonotype is classed as medium-sized (0.01 to 0.1%). The V and J genes are TRBV10-2 and TRBJ2-7, with 8 nucleotides matching TRBD1. V shed 9 bases and J 4 bases; nucleotides not matched to a gene: 8. The CDR3 runs 13 residues. Germline V lookup: CDR1 WSHSY, CDR2 SAAADI. The CDR3 DNA sequence: TGCGCCAGTCGACAGGGGTCGGGGTACGAGCAGTACTTC. It specifies CASRQGSGYEQYF.

This clonotype was found a few times. Relative to the germline gene, one junction end is altered; a read error may explain this. This chain links TRBV5-5 with TRBJ2-1; 8 bases align to TRBD1. CDR3 length: 13 residues. Looked up from germline, CDR1 is SGHKS and CDR2 is YYEKEE (reference sequence). The DNA for the CDR3 is TGTGCCAGCAGCCCGACGGGGACAGGAGGATCGGGCTTC. The encoded protein is CASSPTGTGGSGF.

V is TRBV28 and J is TRBJ2-1, with D perhaps matching TRBD2 (7 bases). The end of the DNA aligns better with TRBJ2-4, so the J call may be wrong. Germline lookup yields CDR1 MDHEN and CDR2 SYDVKM. This CDR3 has 14 residues. The chain's CDR3 is CASSLEQGGNIQYF. CDR3 nucleotides: TGTGCCAGCAGTTTAGAACAGGGAGGGAACATTCAGTACTTC.

The chain recombines TRBV6-1 with TRBJ2-1; 10 nucleotides match TRBD2. The V gene end was trimmed by 6 bases and the J gene end by 0 bases; junction bases not matched to a gene: 8. CDR1 MNHNS and CDR2 SASEGT come from the germline V gene. This CDR3 is 17 amino acids long. CDR3 bases: TGTGCCAGCAGACCTTCTAGCGGGAGTAACTCCTACAATGAGCAGTTCTTC. Amino acids: CASRPSSGSNSYNEQFF.

This clonotype is categorized as medium-sized. Possible read error: a much larger clone is one base away. The chain links TRBV6-5 to TRBJ2-7, with a tentative D call TRBD1 (5 bases). The CDR3 runs to 16 residues. Germline assignment: CDR1 MNHEY and CDR2 SVGAGI. CDR3 loop: CVSSYSMVTETYEQYF. The CDR3 DNA follows: TGTGTCAGCAGTTACTCGATGGTGACAGAAACCTACGAGCAGTACTTC.

By proportion, this clonotype is medium-sized. The chain joins TRBV6-5 to TRBJ2-1; 8 bases line up with TRBD2. The CDR3 runs to 16 residues. Per germline, CDR1 MNHEY and CDR2 SVGAGI. J was trimmed by 4 bases and V by 6 bases; bases with no gene match: 11. CDR3 region: CASSLTPSGSYNEQFF. CDR3 coding DNA: TGTGCCAGCAGCTTAACCCCGAGCGGGAGTTACAATGAGCAGTTCTTC.

The chain uses TRBV15 and TRBJ2-1, with D maybe TRBD1 (6 bases). The CDR3 loop spans 13 amino acids. Germline CDR1 LNHNV, CDR2 YYDKDF (reference sequence). V lost 3 bases and J 9 bases, leaving 12 bases between the germline ends. CDR3 coding DNA: TGTGCCACCAGCAGCACACAGGGTACTGAGCAGTTCTTC. Amino acids: CATSSTQGTEQFF.

This clonotype ranks as large (0.1 to 1%). The rearrangement uses TRBV6-1 and TRBJ2-5, with D unclear. The CDR3 extends over 13 amino acids. Germline-derived CDR1 and CDR2 are MNHNS and SASEGT. V was cut by 8 bases and J by 5 bases, with 15 bases left in between. The CDR3 reads CASSSFQRETQYF. CDR3 sequence (DNA): TGTGCCAGCTCCTCATTCCAGAGGGAGACCCAGTACTTC.

For this clonotype: This sequence may be a read error, since a much larger clone differs from it by one base. The chain is built from TRBV25-1 and TRBJ2-3; D is uncertain. The germline CDR1 and CDR2 sequences are MGHDK and SYGVNS. CDR3 size: 16 residues. In DNA, the CDR3 is TGTGCCAGCGGTGAAGTCCGTGGACGCTCGACAGATACGCAGTATTTT. Protein: CASGEVRGRSTDTQYF.

This clonotype is medium-sized within its sample. The V and J genes are TRBV6-1 and TRBJ2-2, with D tentatively TRBD1 (5 bases). The CDR3 is 14 residues long. Germline CDR1 MNHNS, CDR2 SASEGT. Trimming shortened V by 7 bases and J by 5 bases, and 14 bases separated the two germline ends. The CDR3 DNA reads TGTGCCAGCAAGGACCAGGGATGGACCGGGGAGCTGTTTTTT. The encoded protein is CASKDQGWTGELFF.

In the case of this clonotype: The conserved closing phenylalanine or tryptophan is absent in this CDR3, likely reflecting a read error. The V gene is TRBV6-1, the J gene TRBJ2-7; D unresolved. Germline-derived CDR1 and CDR2 are MNHNS and SASEGT. CDR3 length: 14 amino acids. CDR3 DNA sequence: TGTGCCAGCGGCGAAAGGGCACACTCCTACGGGCAGTACTTG. Its protein product is CASGERAHSYGQYL.

This clonotype is labeled as medium-sized. J is TRBJ2-2 and V is TRBV6-5; D is uncertain. Germline CDR1 MNHEY, CDR2 SVGAGI. The V end lost 2 bases, the J end lost 4 bases, and 11 bases lay between the germline ends. CDR3 length equals 15 residues. The CDR3 sequence: CASSYEKRATGELFF. CDR3 coding DNA: TGTGCCAGCAGTTACGAGAAGAGAGCCACCGGGGAGCTGTTTTTT.

This clonotype was seen more than once but under ten times. The rearrangement joins TRBV7-8 to TRBJ2-1; D gene ambiguous. Trimming removed 1 base from V and 10 bases from J, with 14 bases in between. The CDR3 contains 14 residues. Germline loops: CDR1 SGHVS, CDR2 FQNEAQ. CDR3 nucleotide sequence: TGTGCCAGCAGCTTAGTAGCCCTAGGCTACGAGCAGTTCTTC. Translated: CASSLVALGYEQFF.

This chain uses TRBV10-2 with TRBJ2-1; the D is unclear. CDR1 WSHSY and CDR2 SAAADI come from the germline V gene. The V gene lost 9 bases and the J gene lost 2 bases, with 11 bases spanning the gap. The CDR3 has 13 amino acids. The CDR3 region has the DNA TGCGCCAGGAGAGTGAGTACCTACAATGAGCAGTTCTTC. Translated, it gives CARRVSTYNEQFF.

This clonotype was seen a few times. The chain links TRBV7-9 to TRBJ2-2, with 7 bases lining up with TRBD1. Germline CDR1 is SEHNR and CDR2 is FQNEAQ (reference sequence). This CDR3 spans 16 amino acids. J was trimmed by 2 bases and V by 2 bases; bases with no gene match: 5. CDR3 bases: TGTGCCAGCAGCTTACCCGGGACAGACAACACCGGGGAGCTGTTTTTT. Translated, it gives CASSLPGTDNTGELFF.